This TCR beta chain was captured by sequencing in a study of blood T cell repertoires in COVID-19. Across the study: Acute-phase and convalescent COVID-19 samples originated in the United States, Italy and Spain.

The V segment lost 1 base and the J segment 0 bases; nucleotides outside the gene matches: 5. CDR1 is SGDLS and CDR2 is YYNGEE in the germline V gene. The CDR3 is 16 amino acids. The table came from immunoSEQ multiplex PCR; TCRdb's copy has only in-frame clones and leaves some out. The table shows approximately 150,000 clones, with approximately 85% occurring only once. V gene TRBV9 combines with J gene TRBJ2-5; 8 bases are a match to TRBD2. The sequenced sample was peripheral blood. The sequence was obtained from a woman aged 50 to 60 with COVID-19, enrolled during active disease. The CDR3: CASSVMSSGYQETQYF. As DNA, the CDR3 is TGTGCCAGCAGCGTAATGTCTAGCGGGTACCAAGAGACCCAGTACTTC.